The T cell receptor beta chain described here comes from a study of T cell responses to AZD1222 COVID-19 vaccine. Findings and limits, study-wide: In a largely white British group with more females than males, clonal diversity was possibly underestimated. Seropositive at baseline were only a handful of AZD1222 recipients.

The study pooled second doses at about 4 or about 12 weeks. CDR1 SGHRS and CDR2 YFSETQ come from the germline V gene. The V and J ends lost 2 bases and 0 bases respectively, with 3 bases between them. The CDR3 has 13 amino acids. Remarks on this clone: Its target is unknown.

Produced via immunoSEQ multiplex PCR; TCRdb's table is partial and in-frame only. The table lists about 150,000 clones, 92% of them singletons. The rearrangement uses TRBV5-1 and TRBJ2-1; unclear D gene. The source material was peripheral blood, sampled 28 days after the second AZD1222 dose. This clonotype was obtained from an adult who received the AZD1222 COVID-19 vaccine. Written as DNA, the CDR3 is TGCGCCAGCAGCTTCCCCTCCTACAATGAGCAGTTCTTC. This encodes CASSFPSYNEQFF.